Presented here are 8 T cell receptor beta chains from one specimen sequenced in a study of blood T cell repertoires in COVID-19. TCRdb's table, derived via immunoSEQ multiplex PCR, lists solely in-frame clones and lacks some. Of fewer than 120,000 clones in the sample, 75% to 80% are singletons; the top ten hold 16%. Sequencing was carried out using peripheral blood. All receptors come from an elderly woman with active or convalescent COVID-19.

CDR3 residues: CASSRGGQGETEAFF. The DNA for the CDR3 is TGTGCCAGCAGCCGCGGGGGACAGGGAGAGACTGAAGCTTTCTTT. V is TRBV3-1 (or the pseudogene TRBV3-2) and J is TRBJ1-1, with 9 bases lining up with TRBD1. The CDR3 is 15 amino acids. V lost 4 bases and J lost 5; bases outside the gene matches: 8. CDR1 and CDR2 (germline): LGHDT, YNNKEL (reference sequence).

The gene calls are TRBV10-3 and TRBJ2-5, with TRBD2 identical over 9 bases. Germline-derived CDR1 and CDR2 are ENHRY and SYGVKD. V gave up 0 bases and J gave up 2 bases; unmatched junction bases: 13. The CDR3 consists of 19 residues. CDR3 in DNA: TGTGCCATCAGTGAGTCATTGGGACTAGCTGGGGGTTGGCAAGAGACCCAGTACTTC. Translation gives CAISESLGLAGGWQETQYF.

The chain couples TRBV14 to TRBJ1-2; unclear D gene. Germline CDR1 and CDR2: SGHDN and FVKESK. The CDR3 length is 12 residues. The V gene lost 4 bases and the J gene lost 2 bases, with 5 bases spanning the gap. DNA for the CDR3: TGTGCCAGCAGCCGCGTCAACTATGGCTACACCTTC. Its translation is CASSRVNYGYTF.

The CDR3 bases are TGCGCCAGCAGCCAAGATCCAGCGGGAGGTGCAGATACGCAGTATTTT. This translates into CASSQDPAGGADTQYF. The chain links TRBV4-3 to TRBJ2-3, with 9 bases aligning to TRBD2. The V gene end was trimmed by 0 bases and the J gene end by 4 bases; junction bases not matched to a gene: 5. There are 16 residues in the CDR3. Germline assignment: CDR1 LGHNA and CDR2 YSLEER.

V usage is TRBV20-1 and J usage is TRBJ2-5, with TRBD2 as a possible D gene (5 bases). CDR1 is DFQATT and CDR2 is SNEGSKA in the germline V gene (reference sequence). V was cut by 3 bases and J by 5 bases, with 16 bases left in between. The CDR3 consists of 14 residues. In DNA form, the CDR3 reads TGCAGTGCTAGTCGGGGTAGGGTCCATGAGACCCAGTACTTC. Protein: CSASRGRVHETQYF.

This sequence joins TRBV16 and TRBJ2-3; perhaps TRBD2 as D (5 bases). Trimming removed 1 base at V and 7 bases at J, with 18 bases between. Germline V lookup: CDR1 KGHSY, CDR2 FQNENV. The CDR3 extends over 16 amino acids. The CDR3 nucleotides read TGTGCCAGCAGCCAATGGGGTGTCGACTCGGGGAATACGCAGTATTTT. It codes for CASSQWGVDSGNTQYF. Full variable domain (remainder filled in from reference TRBV16 and TRBJ2-3): GEEVAQTPKHLVRGEGQKAKLYCAPIKGHSYVFWYQQVLKNEFKFLISFQNENVFDETGMPKERFSAKCLPNSPCSLEIQATKLEDSAVYFCASSQWGVDSGNTQYFGPGTRLTVL.

The chain employs TRBV5-1 and TRBJ1-1; TRBD1 agrees at 9 bases. The germline V gene has CDR1 SGHRS and CDR2 YFSETQ. The junction had 13 bases not matched to a gene; V was cut back by 4 bases and J by 9 bases. This CDR3 spans 15 amino acids. CDR3 region: CASSPVPGQGLKAFF. As DNA, the CDR3 is TGCGCCAGCAGCCCCGTCCCGGGACAGGGTCTGAAAGCTTTCTTT.

This clone was detected a few times. The V gene is TRBV9, the J gene TRBJ2-5; D is perhaps TRBD2 (5 bases). The CDR3 totals 15 residues. Trimming took 4 bases from V and 0 from J, leaving 13 bases between them. The germline gives CDR1 SGDLS, CDR2 YYNGEE. The CDR3 nucleotides read TGTGCCAGCAGCCGAAGCGGAAACTACCAAGAGACCCAGTACTTC. Amino acid sequence: CASSRSGNYQETQYF.